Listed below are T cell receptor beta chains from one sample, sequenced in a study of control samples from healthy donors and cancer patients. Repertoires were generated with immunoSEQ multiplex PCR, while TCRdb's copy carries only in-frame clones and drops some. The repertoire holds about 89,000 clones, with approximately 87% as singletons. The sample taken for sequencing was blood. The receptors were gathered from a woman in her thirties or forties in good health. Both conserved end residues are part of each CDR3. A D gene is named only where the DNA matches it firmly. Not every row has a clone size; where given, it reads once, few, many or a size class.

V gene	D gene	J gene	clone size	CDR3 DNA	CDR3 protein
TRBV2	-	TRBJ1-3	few	TGTGCCAGCAGCGATAGGACAGCTTACTCTGGAAACACCATATATTTT	CASSDRTAYSGNTIYF
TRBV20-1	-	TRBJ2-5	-	TGCAGTGCTGGTGAGACTGGGTTCCAAGAGACCCAGTACTTC	CSAGETGFQETQYF
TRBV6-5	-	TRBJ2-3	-	TGTGCCACCTCACAGCGGGTTAAAGCAGATACGCAGTATTTT	CATSQRVKADTQYF
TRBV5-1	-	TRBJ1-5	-	TGCGCCAGCAGCTTGACGGGGGGATCCGCCAATCAGCCCCAGCATTTT	CASSLTGGSANQPQHF
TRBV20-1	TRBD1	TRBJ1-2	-	TGCAGTGCTAGTGGGACTGGACAGGGATTTGGGGCTGGCTACACCTTC	CSASGTGQGFGAGYTF
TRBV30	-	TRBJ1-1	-	TGTGCCTGGAGCACAGGGATGATGAACACTGAAGCTTTCTTT	CAWSTGMMNTEAFF
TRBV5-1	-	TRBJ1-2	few	TGCGCCAGCAGCCCACTCGGGCGCGATAAGGGCTACACCTTC	CASSPLGRDKGYTF
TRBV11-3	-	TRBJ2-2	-	TGTGCCAGCAGTCCGGGTTCGCCCGGGGAGCTGTTTTTT	CASSPGSPGELFF
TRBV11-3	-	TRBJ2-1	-	TGTGCCAGCAGTCCGACCGGGGACAATGAGCAGTTCTTC	CASSPTGDNEQFF
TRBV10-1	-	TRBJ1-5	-	TGCGCCAGCAGTGGAAGCCGGGTATCCAATCAGCCCCAGCATTTT	CASSGSRVSNQPQHF
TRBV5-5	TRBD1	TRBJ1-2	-	TGTGCCAGCAGCACCGGACAGGGGGCCAACTATGGCTACACCTTC	CASSTGQGANYGYTF
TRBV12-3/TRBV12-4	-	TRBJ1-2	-	TGTGCCAGCAGTTTGGGTCAGAACTATGGCTACACCTTC	CASSLGQNYGYTF
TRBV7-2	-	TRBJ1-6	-	TGTGCCAGCAGCGGGGGATCGAAGGTCCGTTCACCCCTCCACTTT	CASSGGSKVRSPLHF
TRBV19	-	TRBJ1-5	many	TGTGCCAGTAGATCCTGGGTGGGGGATCAGCCCCAGCATTTT	CASRSWVGDQPQHF
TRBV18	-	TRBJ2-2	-	TGTGCCAGCTCACCACCCAAGGGTAACACCGGGGAGCTGTTTTTT	CASSPPKGNTGELFF
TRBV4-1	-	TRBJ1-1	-	TGCGCCAGCAGCATTAATCCCGGGCTCTCGTCCAGTGAAGCTTTCTTT	CASSINPGLSSSEAFF
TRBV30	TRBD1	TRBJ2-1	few	TGTGCCTGGAGTGTCGGGACAGCATACAATGAGCAGTTCTTC	CAWSVGTAYNEQFF
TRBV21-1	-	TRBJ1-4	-	TGTGCCAGCAGCAATTCCGGGACAGGGCCTACTAATGAAAAACTGTTTTTT	CASSNSGTGPTNEKLFF
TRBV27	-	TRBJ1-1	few	TGTGCCAGCAGTTTATATCCGGCGCTGAACACTGAAGCTTTCTTT	CASSLYPALNTEAFF
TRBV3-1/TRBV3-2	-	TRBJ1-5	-	TGTGCCAGCAGCCAAGATCGTCAGCCCCAGCATTTT	CASSQDRQPQHF
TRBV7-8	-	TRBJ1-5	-	TGTGCCAGCAGCCCAGAGGGGGGCCGAAGCAATCAGCCCCAGCATTTT	CASSPEGGRSNQPQHF
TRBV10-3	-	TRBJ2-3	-	TGTGCCATCAGTGATATAGATACGCAGTATTTT	CAISDIDTQYF
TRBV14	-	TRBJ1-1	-	TGTGCCAGCAGCCCCTCCCGGGCGTCCGGGAACACTGAAGCTTTCTTT	CASSPSRASGNTEAFF
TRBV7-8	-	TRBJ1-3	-	TGTGCCAGCAGCTTTGGCTGGGGAAACACCATATATTTT	CASSFGWGNTIYF
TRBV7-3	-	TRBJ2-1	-	TGTGCCAGCAGCTTAGACAGCTACAATGAGCAGTTCTTC	CASSLDSYNEQFF
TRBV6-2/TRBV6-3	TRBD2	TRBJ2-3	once	TGTGCCAGCAGTTTTAGCGGGGGCGGCACAGATACGCAGTATTTT	CASSFSGGGTDTQYF
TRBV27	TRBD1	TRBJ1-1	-	TGTGCCAGGCGTAACAACAGGGGGGGGAATTTAATGAACACTGAAGCTTTCTTT	CARRNNRGGNLMNTEAFF
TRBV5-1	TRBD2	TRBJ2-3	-	TGCGCCAGCACCCTACTAGCGTTCGGCACAGATACGCAGTATTTT	CASTLLAFGTDTQYF
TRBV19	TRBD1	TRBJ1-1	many	TGTGCCAGTAGTGTCCTCAGGGGGCAGGACACTGAAGCTTTCTTT	CASSVLRGQDTEAFF
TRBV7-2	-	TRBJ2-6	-	TGTGCCAGCAGCTTAGTTGGCAGTTTTGGGGCCAACGTCCTGACTTTC	CASSLVGSFGANVLTF
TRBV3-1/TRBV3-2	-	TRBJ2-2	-	TGTGCCAGCAGCCAGAGGGGCGCGAACACCGGGGAGCTGTTTTTT	CASSQRGANTGELFF
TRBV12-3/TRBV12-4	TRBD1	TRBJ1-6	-	TGTGCCAGCAGGGTGGACAGGCAGGGGCCCCTCCACTTT	CASRVDRQGPLHF
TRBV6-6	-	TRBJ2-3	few	TGTGCCAGCAGTTACCCCATGTGGGGGGGCACAGATACGCAGTATTTT	CASSYPMWGGTDTQYF
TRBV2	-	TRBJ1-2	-	TGTGCCAGCAGTGAAGGTGGAGGGACCTATGGCTACACCTTC	CASSEGGGTYGYTF
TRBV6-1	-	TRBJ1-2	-	TGTGCCAGCAGTGAAACAAGACTTAACTATGGCTACACCTTC	CASSETRLNYGYTF
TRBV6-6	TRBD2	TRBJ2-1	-	TGTGCCAGCAGTCAATACCCTTGGACTAGCGGGGAAAGCTCCTACAATGAGCAGTTCTTC	CASSQYPWTSGESSYNEQFF
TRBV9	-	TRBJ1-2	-	TGTGCCAGCGGTCGGACAGTTAACTATGGCTACACCTTC	CASGRTVNYGYTF
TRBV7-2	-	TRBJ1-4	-	TGTGCCAGCAGCTTTTGGGGTCTTAATGAAAAACTGTTTTTT	CASSFWGLNEKLFF
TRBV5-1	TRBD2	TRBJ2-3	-	TGCGCCAGCAGCTCCTTACTAGCGGGGGGTGACACAGATACGCAGTATTTT	CASSSLLAGGDTDTQYF
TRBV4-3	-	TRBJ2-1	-	TGCGCCAGCAGCCAAGGGGAGGCCCTCGGCGTCGAGCAGTTCTTC	CASSQGEALGVEQFF
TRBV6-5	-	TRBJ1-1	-	TGTGCCAGCAGTTCCCCTCGGGGGATCCTCCTCACTGAAGCTTTCTTT	CASSSPRGILLTEAFF
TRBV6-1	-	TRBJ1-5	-	TGTGCCAGCAGTGAACAGGTCGGGACAATGGGCAATCAGCCCCAGCATTTT	CASSEQVGTMGNQPQHF
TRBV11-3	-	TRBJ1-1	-	TGTGCCATCAAACTACAGCAGAACACTGAAGCTTTCTTT	CAIKLQQNTEAFF